This TCR beta chain was retrieved from a study of identical twins. Whole-study findings and limits: Invariant MAIT and iNKT cells could partly confound zero-insertion analyses.

TCRdb used MiXCR to reprocess the 5' RACE reads, holding one entry per CDR3 protein. The table lists fewer than 250,000 distinct CDR3 sequences, more than 15% of them singletons. This clonotype appeared once. Antigen specificity is unknown. The CDR3 is 11 residues long. The ends were cut back, 4 bases at V and 8 bases at J, with 9 bases in the middle. The germline CDR1 and CDR2 sequences are SQVTM and ANQGSEA. The same specimen was also included in a second study, on T cells expressing NK-cell markers. According to that study: In several experiments, an anti-gamma-delta TCR antibody restricted sorting to alpha-beta TCR T cells. Specificity for HCMV among expanded NKG2C+ T cell clones was not established.

The chain carries TRBV29-1 and TRBJ2-1; D is ambiguous. The clonotype originates from a woman aged 18-29 years in good health. Source material: CD8+ T cells sorted from blood. The CDR3 spells CSVGAPYEQFF. CDR3 nucleotides: TGCAGCGTTGGGGCCCCTTATGAGCAGTTCTTC.